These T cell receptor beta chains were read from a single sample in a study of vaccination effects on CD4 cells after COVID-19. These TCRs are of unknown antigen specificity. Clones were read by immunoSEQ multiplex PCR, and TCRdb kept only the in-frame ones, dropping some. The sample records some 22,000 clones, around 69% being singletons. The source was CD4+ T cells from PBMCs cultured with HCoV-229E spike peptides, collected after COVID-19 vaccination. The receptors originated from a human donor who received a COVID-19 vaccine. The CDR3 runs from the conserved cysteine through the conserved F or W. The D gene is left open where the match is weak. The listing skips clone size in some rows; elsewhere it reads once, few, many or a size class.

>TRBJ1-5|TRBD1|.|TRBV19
CASSGTVNQPQHF
TGTGCCAGTAGTGGGACAGTCAATCAGCCCCAGCATTTT
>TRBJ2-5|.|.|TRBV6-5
CASRHAAETQYF
TGTGCCAGCAGACACGCTGCGGAGACCCAGTACTTC
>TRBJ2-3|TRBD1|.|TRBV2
CASRGQSTDTQYF
TGTGCCAGCAGGGGACAGTCCACAGATACGCAGTATTTT
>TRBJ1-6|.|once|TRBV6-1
CASSEMGGRSDSPLHF
TGTGCCAGCAGTGAAATGGGCGGGAGATCGGATTCACCCCTCCACTTT
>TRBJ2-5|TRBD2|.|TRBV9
CASSVDLAGSLGTQYF
TGTGCCAGCAGCGTCGATCTAGCGGGGAGTCTTGGTACCCAGTACTTC
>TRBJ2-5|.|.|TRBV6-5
CASSYGRQGGETQYF
TGTGCCAGCAGTTACGGCCGACAGGGAGGCGAGACCCAGTACTTC
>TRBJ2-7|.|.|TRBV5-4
CASSLGGLRGTYEQYF
TGTGCCAGCAGCTTGGGGGGTCTCCGGGGAACCTACGAGCAGTACTTC
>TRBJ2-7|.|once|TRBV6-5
CASRGGSSYEQYF
TGTGCCAGCAGAGGCGGATCCTCCTACGAGCAGTACTTC
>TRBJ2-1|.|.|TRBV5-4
CASSSDRTTSSYNEQFF
TGTGCCAGCAGCTCCGACAGGACCACGAGTTCCTACAATGAGCAGTTCTTC
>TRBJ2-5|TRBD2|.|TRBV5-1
CASSTGLAGRYQETQYF
TGCGCCAGCAGCACGGGACTAGCGGGGAGGTACCAAGAGACCCAGTACTTC
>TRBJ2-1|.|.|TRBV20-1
CSVSRNEQFF
TGCAGTGTTTCCAGGAATGAGCAGTTCTTC
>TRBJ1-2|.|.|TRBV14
CASSRVQGPNGYTF
TGTGCCAGCAGCCGCGTCCAGGGACCCAATGGCTACACCTTC
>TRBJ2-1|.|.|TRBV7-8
CASSFFSRRGRRDEQFF
TGTGCCAGCAGCTTCTTTTCACGGCGGGGCCGGCGGGATGAGCAGTTCTTC
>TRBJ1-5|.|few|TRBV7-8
CASTEGSEQPQHF
TGTGCCAGCACCGAGGGGTCTGAGCAGCCCCAGCATTTT
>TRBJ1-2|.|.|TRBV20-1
CSATNYGYTF
TGCAGTGCAACGAACTATGGCTACACCTTC
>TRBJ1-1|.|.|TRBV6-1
CASSDRTVNTEAFF
TGTGCCAGCAGTGATCGGACAGTGAACACTGAAGCTTTCTTT
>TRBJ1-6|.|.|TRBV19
CASSSQANSPLHF
TGTGCCAGTAGTAGTCAGGCTAATTCACCCCTCCACTTT
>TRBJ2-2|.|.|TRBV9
CASRRGGNRVTGELFF
TGTGCCAGCAGGAGGGGTGGAAATCGGGTCACCGGGGAGCTGTTTTTT
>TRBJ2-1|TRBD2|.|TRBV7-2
CASSLSGEGFNEQFF
TGTGCCAGCAGCTTATCGGGGGAGGGATTCAATGAGCAGTTCTTC
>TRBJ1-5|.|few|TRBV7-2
CASSFWGRQPQHF
TGTGCCAGCAGCTTCTGGGGGAGGCAGCCCCAGCATTTT
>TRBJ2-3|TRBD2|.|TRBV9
CASSGVAGAGGTQYF
TGTGCCAGCAGCGGAGTAGCGGGCGCTGGGGGGACGCAGTATTTT
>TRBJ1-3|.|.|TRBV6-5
CASRVDSGNTIYF
TGTGCCAGCAGGGTAGACTCTGGAAACACCATATATTTT
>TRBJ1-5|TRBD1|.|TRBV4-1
CASSQRTGTGVGQPQHF
TGCGCCAGCAGCCAACGTACCGGGACAGGGGTGGGTCAGCCCCAGCATTTT
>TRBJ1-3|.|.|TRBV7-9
CASSLNSGNTIYF
TGTGCCAGCAGCTTAAACTCTGGAAACACCATATATTTT
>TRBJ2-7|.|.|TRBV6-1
CASSEVGGNRYEQYF
TGTGCCAGCAGTGAAGTTGGAGGGAACAGATACGAGCAGTACTTC
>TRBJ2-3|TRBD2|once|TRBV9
CASSVVLAGFSDTQYF
TGTGCCAGCAGCGTAGTTCTAGCGGGATTTTCAGATACGCAGTATTTT
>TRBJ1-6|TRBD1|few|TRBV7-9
CASSFLPGQGADNSPLHF
TGTGCCAGCAGCTTTCTCCCGGGACAGGGAGCAGATAATTCACCCCTCCACTTT
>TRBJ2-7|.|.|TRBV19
CASSASGHSYEQYF
TGTGCCAGTAGCGCCTCTGGACACTCCTACGAGCAGTACTTC
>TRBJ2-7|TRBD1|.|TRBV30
CAWDRGPYEQYF
TGTGCCTGGGACAGGGGACCCTACGAGCAGTACTTC
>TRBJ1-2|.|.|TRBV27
CASSPGQPTYGYTF
TGTGCCAGCAGTCCAGGACAGCCCACCTATGGCTACACCTTC
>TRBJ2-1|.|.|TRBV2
CASSEPLAIEQFF
TGTGCCAGCAGTGAACCGCTAGCGATTGAGCAGTTCTTC
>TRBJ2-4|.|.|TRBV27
CASSLSAGSLAKNIQYF
TGTGCCAGCAGTTTATCGGCGGGGTCTTTAGCCAAAAACATTCAGTACTTC
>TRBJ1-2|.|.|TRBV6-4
CASSDSLWGYTF
TGTGCCAGCAGTGACAGTCTATGGGGCTACACCTTC
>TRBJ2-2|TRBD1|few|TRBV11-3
CASSRTGSNTGELFF
TGTGCCAGCAGTAGGACAGGGTCGAACACCGGGGAGCTGTTTTTT
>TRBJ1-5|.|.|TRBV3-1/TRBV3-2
CASSVLGQPQHF
TGTGCCAGCAGCGTCTTGGGTCAGCCCCAGCATTTT
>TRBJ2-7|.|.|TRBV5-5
CASSLAVTYTSYEQYF
TGTGCCAGCAGCTTGGCTGTGACATATACTTCCTACGAGCAGTACTTC
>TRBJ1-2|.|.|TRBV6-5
CASTKGIFDGYTF
TGTGCCAGCACTAAGGGAATTTTCGATGGCTACACCTTC
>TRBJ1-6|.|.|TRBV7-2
CASSLAYASPLHF
TGTGCCAGCAGCTTAGCGTATGCTTCACCCCTCCACTTT
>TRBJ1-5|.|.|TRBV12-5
CASAPSNQPQHF
TGTGCTAGTGCCCCCAGCAATCAGCCCCAGCATTTT
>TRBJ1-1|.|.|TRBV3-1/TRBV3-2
CASSPQLGFTPEAFF
TGTGCCAGCAGCCCACAGCTAGGGTTTACCCCTGAAGCTTTCTTT
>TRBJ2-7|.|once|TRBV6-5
CASRPGQLTSYEQYF
TGTGCCAGCCGTCCCGGACAGCTAACCTCCTACGAGCAGTACTTC
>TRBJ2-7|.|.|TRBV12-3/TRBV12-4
CASSLQGIEQYF
TGTGCCAGCAGTTTACAGGGGATCGAGCAGTACTTC
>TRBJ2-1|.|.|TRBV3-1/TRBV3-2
CASSQASSSYNEQFF
TGTGCCAGCAGCCAAGCGTCTAGCTCCTACAATGAGCAGTTCTTC
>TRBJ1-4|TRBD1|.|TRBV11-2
CASSLQTGGLEKLFF
TGTGCCAGCAGCCTACAGACAGGGGGATTGGAAAAACTGTTTTTT
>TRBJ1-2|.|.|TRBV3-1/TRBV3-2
CASSARPAGSYGYTF
TGTGCCAGCAGCGCCCGTCCGGCCGGATCTTATGGCTACACCTTC
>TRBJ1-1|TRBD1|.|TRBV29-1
CSVVVTGGTEAFF
TGCAGCGTTGTAGTGACAGGGGGAACTGAAGCTTTCTTT
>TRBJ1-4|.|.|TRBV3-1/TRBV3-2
CASSHRTANEKLFF
TGTGCCAGCAGCCACCGGACAGCAAATGAAAAACTGTTTTTT
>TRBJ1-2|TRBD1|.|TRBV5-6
CASSFLMGQGYGYTF
TGTGCCAGCAGCTTCTTAATGGGACAGGGTTATGGCTACACCTTC
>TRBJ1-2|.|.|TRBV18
CASSPRGDDGYTF
TGTGCCAGCTCACCCCGCGGGGATGATGGCTACACCTTC
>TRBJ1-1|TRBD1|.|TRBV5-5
CASNPTGTGSTKAFF
TGTGCCAGCAACCCTACCGGGACAGGGTCAACAAAGGCTTTCTTT
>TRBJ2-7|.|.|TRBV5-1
CASSLGGVNPYEQYF
TGCGCCAGCAGCTTGGGGGGGGTGAACCCCTACGAGCAGTACTTC
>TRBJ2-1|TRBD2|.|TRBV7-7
CASSPGLAVYNEQFF
TGTGCCAGCAGCCCGGGACTAGCTGTTTACAATGAGCAGTTCTTC
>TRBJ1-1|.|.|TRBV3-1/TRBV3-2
CASSQSRASGRDTEAFF
TGTGCCAGCAGCCAAAGTCGGGCCTCGGGGAGGGACACTGAAGCTTTCTTT